This T cell receptor (beta chain) was identified in a study of blood T cell repertoires in COVID-19 (dated by TCRdb to 2018 to 2020). Looking at the study overall: Samples from collaborators originated in the United States, Italy and Spain and spanned both the acute and convalescent phases of COVID-19. The prospective study material was composed of cDNA or gDNA derived from T cells, B-cell-depleted T cells, or PBMCs. The repertoires were made available in a free public database intended to serve as a resource for research on the immune response to SARS-CoV-2. The dataset comprised deeply sampled blood TCRbeta repertoires from subjects exposed to, actively infected with, or recovered from COVID-19. Where HLA class I and class II types were available, the types were taken from metadata supplied by the sample provider, not from assay-based typing. Samples were obtained from the ongoing ImmuneRACE study (first 160 participants) and from about 1,300 subjects provided by 6 global collaborators. The sample metadata nearly always contained a de-identified subject ID, COVID-19 status, age in years and sex.

Whole blood was collected in K2EDTA tubes by collaborating institutions according to the institutions' own protocols. Collaborator samples were shipped for TCRbeta analysis as frozen whole blood, isolated PBMCs, or DNA extracted from either sample type. The study at large found these results: Clinical and demographic metadata were provided uncurated, with the amount varying by source and participant.

The immunoSEQ Assay, a bias-controlled multiplex PCR, was used to amplify TCRbeta CDR3 regions from genomic DNA. The source study handled its data this way. The number of nucleated cells in each sample was estimated by amplification of reference gene primers within the assay. To quantify the absolute abundance of each unique TCRbeta CDR3 rearrangement, sequence reads were collapsed and filtered. For each sample, productive Simpson clonality was calculated by taking the square root of Simpson's diversity index across productive rearrangements. The source is immuneACCESS, and TCRdb retained only in-frame sequences with V and J called. Part of the clones is not carried over; for the studies checked, unresolved V genes explain less than half of this, and the remainder is unexplained. V, J and clone size reflect that table, while D and trimming were determined from the DNA. In this sample the table shows over 130,000 clones, over 70% of which occur a single time. The top ten hold about 10% of the sample.

The germline V gene supplies CDR1 SGHRS and CDR2 YFSETQ. CDR3 length: 15 amino acids, cysteine to phenylalanine. Just CDR3 DNA is preserved here, 45 bases in frame from base 1. Between the V and J ends, shortened by 4 bases and 1 base respectively, the junction contains 14 bases. On this clone: Its binding antigen is unknown. No base quality values were provided; no much bigger clone lies one nucleotide off.

Sequencing was carried out using peripheral blood. This sequence was found in a man between 60 and 75 years old with active or convalescent COVID-19. The chain is made from TRBV5-1 and TRBJ1-2; confidence is insufficient to name the D gene. The CDR3 region reads CASSATGDFNYGYTF. The bases are TGCGCCAGCAGCGCAACGGGAGACTTTAACTATGGCTACACCTTC.